Only a few counts were recorded for the clone carrying this T cell receptor beta chain. Germline CDR1 and CDR2: MNHEY and SMNVEV (reference sequence). CDR3 length equals 15 residues. V lost 2 bases, J lost 3 bases, and 13 bases lay in between. The data stem from a study of blood T cell repertoires in COVID-19. Data came from immunoSEQ multiplex PCR; TCRdb stores just in-frame clones and leaves some out. The table has some 220,000 clones, 75% to 85% seen once. Material for sequencing was peripheral blood. The chain combines TRBV27 with TRBJ1-1; weak D call: TRBD1 (6 bases). This TCR was recovered from a human donor in a cohort sampled during active COVID-19. The chain's CDR3 is CASSLRASGDTEAFF. DNA for the CDR3: TGTGCCAGCAGTTTACGGGCCTCAGGGGACACTGAAGCTTTCTTT.